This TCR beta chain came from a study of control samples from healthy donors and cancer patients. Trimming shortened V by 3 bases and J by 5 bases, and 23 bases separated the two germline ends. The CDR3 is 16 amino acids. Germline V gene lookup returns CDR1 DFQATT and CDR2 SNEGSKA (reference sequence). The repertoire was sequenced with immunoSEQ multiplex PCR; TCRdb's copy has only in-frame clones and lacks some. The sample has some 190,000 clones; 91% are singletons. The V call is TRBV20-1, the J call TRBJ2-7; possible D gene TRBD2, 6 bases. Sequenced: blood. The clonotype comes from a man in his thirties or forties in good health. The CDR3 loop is CSASSVAGMELDEQYF. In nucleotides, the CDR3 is TGCAGTGCTAGTTCGGTGGCGGGGATGGAATTGGACGAGCAGTACTTC.